The clone carrying this TCR beta chain showed up just once. What it binds is unknown. TCRbeta library construction was performed incorporating unique molecular identifiers. TCRdb fed the PCR reads into MiXCR, producing one record per CDR3 protein. The sample consists of approximately 500,000 distinct CDR3 sequences, 27% of them appearing once. Trimming cost V 0 bases and J 2 bases; bases outside gene matches: 7. Germline V lookup: CDR1 SGHRS, CDR2 YFSETQ. The CDR3 loop spans 18 amino acids. This specimen belongs to a study of T-cell reconstitution after alpha-beta-depleted transplantation in children. Study-wide results and limits: In patients about two months after transplant, alpha-beta T cells reportedly arose from several hundred expanded graft clones. A year had passed since transplant, and T-cell counts and diversity by then came mostly from newly produced T cells. Surviving recipient T cells and thymic progenitors produced the high day-60 TCRbeta diversity seen in some patients.

The chain links TRBV5-1 to TRBJ2-1; 11 positions agree with TRBD2. The sequence was obtained from a boy under three years old with Wiskott-Aldrich syndrome, due to receive a stem cell transplant. The sample consisted of PBMCs, taken before TCRalphabeta/CD19-depleted stem cell transplant. CDR3 amino acids: CASSLAGSGRATYNEQFF. Here the CDR3 DNA reads TGCGCCAGCAGCTTGGCGGGTAGCGGGAGGGCCACCTACAATGAGCAGTTCTTC.